This T cell receptor (beta chain) was profiled in a study of blood T cell repertoires in COVID-19 (TCRdb year 2020). Background for the entire study: The collaborator samples originated in the United States, Italy and Spain and spanned the acute and convalescent phases of COVID-19. Where available, HLA class I and class II types were obtained from metadata supplied by the sample provider rather than from assay-based typing. Nearly every sample came with metadata listing a de-identified subject ID, COVID-19 status, age in years and sex. The repertoires were made available in a free public database intended to serve as a resource for research on the immune response to SARS-CoV-2. The samples were drawn from two sources: the first 160 participants of the ongoing ImmuneRACE study, and approximately 1,300 subjects contributed by 6 global collaborators. Subjects who had been exposed to COVID-19, were actively infected with it, or had recovered from it provided the deeply sampled blood TCRbeta repertoires that made up the dataset. The material from the prospective study consisted of cDNA or gDNA derived from T cells, B-cell-depleted T cells, or PBMCs. What the research found in general, with its limitations: The quantity of clinical and demographic metadata differed by source and by participant and was supplied without curation.

A remark on this clone: Its antigen remains undetermined. Base qualities were left out, and no much larger clone turns up one base away.

From V the trimming removes 6 bases and from J it removes 6 bases, while the gene matches leave 12 bases of the junction unaccounted for. Taken from cysteine to phenylalanine, the CDR3 has 15 residues. The sequence is cut down to CDR3 DNA, 45 bases in frame from base 1. For CDR1 and CDR2, the germline V gene lists MDHEN and SYDVKM. TCRbeta CDR3 regions were amplified from genomic DNA by means of the immunoSEQ Assay, a bias-controlled multiplex PCR. Per the source publication's procedure: Nucleated cell counts per sample were estimated from amplification of reference gene primers within the assay. To quantify the absolute abundance of each unique TCRbeta CDR3 rearrangement, sequence reads were collapsed and filtered. For each sample, productive Simpson clonality was calculated as the square root of Simpson's diversity index over productive rearrangements. TCRdb retrieved this table from immuneACCESS and kept in-frame rearrangements only. Not all clones are present; in checked studies, unresolved V genes account for under half, and no reason is known for the remainder. V and J calls and clone size follow that table, whereas D and trimming were derived from the DNA. The table for this sample lists around 150,000 clones; over 65% of them were counted only once. The ten largest account for under 2.5% of the sample.

Each collaborating institution followed its own protocols to collect whole blood in K2EDTA tubes. For TCRbeta analysis, collaborator samples were shipped as frozen whole blood, as isolated PBMCs, or as DNA extracted from either sample type. The rearrangement joined TRBV28 to TRBJ2-7, and 9 bases in between align with TRBD1. The receptor was isolated from a man between 70 and 80 years old with acute or convalescent COVID-19. Sequenced material: peripheral blood. The CDR3 region reads CASSKPGQGLSEQYF. The nucleotides are TGTGCCAGCAGCAAACCGGGACAGGGACTTAGCGAGCAGTACTTC.